These T cell receptor beta chains were read from a single sample in a study of shared clonotypes between healthy human individuals. Sequencing used immunoSEQ multiplex PCR; TCRdb keeps in-frame clones, though not all of them. The sample includes about 1.1 million clones, approximately 80% of them seen just once. Specimen: memory CD4+ T cells from PBMCs. The receptors here all came from a man aged 18 to 35 in good health. Some clones in this sample may be carry-over from other donors' samples. Each CDR3 is given with its conserved first and last residue. Fields, in order: clone size, V gene, D gene, J gene, CDR3 protein, CDR3 DNA. The D gene is left open where the match is weak. Only some rows state a clone size, as once, few, many or a class for expanded clones.

size: NA; V: TRBV2; D: TRBD2; J: TRBJ2-5; CDR3: CASSVDSGEETQYF; DNA: TGTGCCAGCAGTGTGGATAGCGGGGAAGAGACCCAGTACTTC
size: few; V: TRBV28; D: NA; J: TRBJ2-7; CDR3: CASSLRTGNYEQYF; DNA: TGTGCCAGCAGTCTCCGGACGGGGAACTACGAGCAGTACTTC
size: NA; V: TRBV4-1; D: NA; J: TRBJ2-3; CDR3: CASSVKRVTTDTQYF; DNA: TGCGCCAGCAGTGTCAAGCGCGTAACTACAGATACGCAGTATTTT
size: NA; V: TRBV19; D: NA; J: TRBJ1-3; CDR3: CASAGFGNTIYF; DNA: TGTGCCAGCGCAGGGTTTGGAAACACCATATATTTT
size: NA; V: TRBV9; D: NA; J: TRBJ1-3; CDR3: CASSVGGPWGGNTIYF; DNA: TGTGCCAGCAGCGTAGGGGGCCCATGGGGCGGAAACACCATATATTTT
size: NA; V: TRBV7-8; D: TRBD2; J: TRBJ2-2; CDR3: CASSLGTSGPKLFF; DNA: TGTGCCAGCAGCTTAGGGACTAGCGGGCCGAAGCTGTTTTTT
size: NA; V: TRBV27; D: TRBD1; J: TRBJ1-1; CDR3: CASSLQGAPEAFF; DNA: TGTGCCAGCAGTTTACAGGGGGCGCCGGAAGCTTTCTTT
size: NA; V: TRBV14; D: TRBD1; J: TRBJ1-2; CDR3: CASSSRHRGNREGYTF; DNA: TGTGCCAGCAGCTCCCGTCACAGGGGTAATCGTGAGGGCTACACCTTC
size: NA; V: TRBV18; D: NA; J: TRBJ1-3; CDR3: CASSSDGGPGNTIYF; DNA: TGTGCCAGCTCGTCCGACGGGGGGCCTGGAAACACCATATATTTT
size: NA; V: TRBV18; D: TRBD2; J: TRBJ2-2; CDR3: CASSHRVLAEANTGELFF; DNA: TGTGCCAGCTCGCACCGAGTTCTAGCGGAGGCTAACACCGGGGAGCTGTTTTTT
size: NA; V: TRBV6-8; D: TRBD2; J: TRBJ2-5; CDR3: CASIGREETQYF; DNA: TGTGCCAGCATCGGTCGGGAGGAAACCCAGTACTTC
size: NA; V: TRBV27; D: NA; J: TRBJ1-3; CDR3: CASKAGSGNTIYF; DNA: TGTGCCAGCAAGGCGGGATCTGGAAACACCATATATTTT
size: once; V: TRBV5-1; D: TRBD2; J: TRBJ2-1; CDR3: CASSGTEWETGTSGWISSYNEQFF; DNA: TGCGCCAGCAGCGGGACCGAGTGGGAAACCGGGACTAGCGGGTGGATAAGCTCCTACAATGAGCAGTTCTTC
size: few; V: TRBV6-5; D: NA; J: TRBJ1-3; CDR3: CASRPDFSSGNTIYF; DNA: TGTGCCAGCAGACCAGACTTCAGCTCTGGAAACACCATATATTTT
size: NA; V: TRBV30; D: NA; J: TRBJ2-1; CDR3: CGLEWVNNEQFF; DNA: TGTGGCCTGGAGTGGGTAAACAATGAGCAGTTCTTC
size: NA; V: TRBV4-1; D: TRBD1; J: TRBJ1-2; CDR3: CASSQTDRPYGYTF; DNA: TGCGCCAGCAGCCAGACGGACAGGCCGTATGGCTACACCTTC
size: NA; V: TRBV30; D: NA; J: TRBJ1-5; CDR3: CAWSEGRGFQPQHF; DNA: TGTGCCTGGAGCGAGGGAAGGGGGTTTCAGCCCCAGCATTTT
size: NA; V: TRBV5-4; D: TRBD1; J: TRBJ2-7; CDR3: CASSQRQGDYEQYF; DNA: TGTGCCAGCAGCCAGAGACAGGGGGACTACGAGCAGTACTTC
size: NA; V: TRBV5-1; D: NA; J: TRBJ2-3; CDR3: CASSLAGPSTDTQYF; DNA: TGCGCCAGCAGCTTGGCGGGCCCATCCACAGATACGCAGTATTTT
size: few; V: TRBV18; D: NA; J: TRBJ1-1; CDR3: CASSPNGGFDTEAFF; DNA: TGTGCCAGCTCACCTAACGGGGGCTTCGACACTGAAGCTTTCTTT
size: NA; V: TRBV2; D: TRBD1; J: TRBJ2-5; CDR3: CASSSGTGWETQYF; DNA: TGTGCCAGCAGTTCCGGGACAGGTTGGGAGACCCAGTACTTC
size: once; V: TRBV28; D: NA; J: TRBJ2-1; CDR3: CASSLLAPHYNEQFF; DNA: TGTGCCAGCAGTTTACTAGCCCCTCACTACAATGAGCAGTTCTTC
size: NA; V: TRBV7-2; D: NA; J: TRBJ2-5; CDR3: CASSLAAQVWTQYF; DNA: TGTGCCAGCAGCTTAGCAGCCCAAGTGTGGACCCAGTACTTC
size: few; V: TRBV19; D: NA; J: TRBJ1-1; CDR3: CASSIIDGSNTEAFF; DNA: TGTGCCAGTAGTATAATCGATGGGAGTAACACTGAAGCTTTCTTT
size: NA; V: TRBV2; D: TRBD1; J: TRBJ2-1; CDR3: CASTSQGDYNEQFF; DNA: TGTGCCAGCACGAGTCAGGGGGACTACAATGAGCAGTTCTTC
size: NA; V: TRBV5-1; D: TRBD2; J: TRBJ2-1; CDR3: CASSFDPGLISYNEQFF; DNA: TGCGCCAGCAGTTTCGATCCGGGACTAATCTCCTACAATGAGCAGTTCTTC
size: few; V: TRBV30; D: NA; J: TRBJ1-5; CDR3: CAWSVVRGENQPQHF; DNA: TGTGCCTGGAGTGTCGTGCGGGGGGAGAATCAGCCCCAGCATTTT
size: NA; V: TRBV18; D: NA; J: TRBJ2-1; CDR3: CASSRSYSSYNEQFF; DNA: TGTGCCAGCTCACGTTCTTACAGCTCCTACAATGAGCAGTTCTTC
size: NA; V: TRBV6-5; D: NA; J: TRBJ2-7; CDR3: CASTSGTSYEQYF; DNA: TGTGCCAGCACGTCGGGGACGTCCTACGAGCAGTACTTC
size: NA; V: TRBV28; D: TRBD1; J: TRBJ1-4; CDR3: CASSDPGTGHQKLFF; DNA: TGTGCCAGCAGCGACCCCGGGACAGGACACCAAAAACTGTTTTTT
size: NA; V: TRBV4-1; D: NA; J: TRBJ1-1; CDR3: CASSQQPNTEAFF; DNA: TGCGCCAGCAGCCAACAACCGAACACTGAAGCTTTCTTT
size: NA; V: TRBV7-2; D: NA; J: TRBJ1-5; CDR3: CASSPTNGPQHF; DNA: TGTGCCAGCAGCCCAACCAATGGGCCCCAGCATTTT
size: NA; V: TRBV7-3; D: NA; J: TRBJ2-3; CDR3: CASSLDGSTDTQYF; DNA: TGTGCCAGCAGCTTAGATGGAAGCACAGATACGCAGTATTTT
size: NA; V: TRBV7-2; D: NA; J: TRBJ2-7; CDR3: CASSSPGRETLTYEQYF; DNA: TGTGCCAGCAGCTCACCGGGACGGGAGACTTTAACCTACGAGCAGTACTTC
size: NA; V: TRBV19; D: NA; J: TRBJ1-5; CDR3: CASSMWRGNQPQHF; DNA: TGTGCCAGTAGTATGTGGAGGGGCAATCAGCCCCAGCATTTT
size: NA; V: TRBV16; D: NA; J: TRBJ1-2; CDR3: CASSHQDWGDGYTF; DNA: TGTGCCAGCAGCCATCAGGATTGGGGGGATGGCTACACCTTC
size: few; V: TRBV9; D: NA; J: TRBJ1-1; CDR3: CASSVEVGLRTEAFF; DNA: TGTGCCAGCAGCGTAGAAGTGGGGTTAAGGACTGAAGCTTTCTTT
size: once; V: TRBV28; D: NA; J: TRBJ2-2; CDR3: CASSLQETGELFF; DNA: TGTGCCAGCAGTCTACAGGAAACCGGGGAGCTGTTTTTT
size: few; V: TRBV15; D: TRBD1; J: TRBJ1-5; CDR3: CATSRADTGGQPQHF; DNA: TGTGCCACCAGCAGAGCTGACACAGGGGGTCAGCCCCAGCATTTT
size: NA; V: TRBV5-1; D: TRBD1; J: TRBJ1-2; CDR3: CASSRTGTGSYGYTF; DNA: TGCGCCAGCAGCCGGACCGGGACAGGGAGCTATGGCTACACCTTC
size: few; V: TRBV7-3; D: NA; J: TRBJ2-1; CDR3: CASSSTATGSEQFF; DNA: TGTGCCAGCAGCTCAACGGCAACAGGGTCGGAGCAGTTCTTC
size: few; V: TRBV28; D: TRBD1; J: TRBJ2-7; CDR3: CASRPVGGGYEQYF; DNA: TGTGCCAGCAGGCCCGTAGGGGGCGGGTACGAGCAGTACTTC
size: NA; V: TRBV2; D: TRBD1; J: TRBJ1-5; CDR3: CASSERDRNQPQHF; DNA: TGTGCCAGCAGTGAACGGGACAGGAATCAGCCCCAGCATTTT
size: NA; V: TRBV5-1; D: NA; J: TRBJ2-5; CDR3: CASSLAGGTQTQYF; DNA: TGCGCCAGCAGCTTGGCCGGGGGTACTCAGACCCAGTACTTC
size: NA; V: TRBV19; D: TRBD2; J: TRBJ2-1; CDR3: CASRRSSGRSNEQFF; DNA: TGTGCCAGTAGAAGAAGTAGCGGGAGGAGCAATGAGCAGTTCTTC
size: NA; V: TRBV11-2; D: NA; J: TRBJ2-1; CDR3: CASSPWGERRYNEQFF; DNA: TGTGCCAGCAGCCCGTGGGGGGAGCGTCGCTACAATGAGCAGTTCTTC
size: NA; V: TRBV4-1; D: NA; J: TRBJ2-1; CDR3: CASSQGAAHNYNEQFF; DNA: TGCGCCAGCAGCCAAGGTGCGGCCCACAACTACAATGAGCAGTTCTTC
size: NA; V: TRBV5-1; D: NA; J: TRBJ2-7; CDR3: CASSVTGLVYEQYF; DNA: TGCGCCAGCAGCGTCACAGGGTTGGTCTACGAGCAGTACTTC